This is a list of T cell receptor beta chains from one sample in a study of shared T cell receptors in the human thymus. Produced via immunoSEQ multiplex PCR; TCRdb's table is partial and in-frame only. The data show 500,000 to 750,000 clones, with approximately 87% seen just once and around 0.0099% held by the top ten. These data were also reused for a study on human thymus T cells.

Sequenced sample: thymocytes. Every receptor here comes from a boy under two years old with a congenital heart defect. Each CDR3 is given with its conserved first and last residue. D genes are given only for firm matches. Size tells how often a clone was seen (once, few, many) or the class of an expanded clone, and some rows leave it out.

size: NA
D: NA
V: TRBV27
J: TRBJ1-1
CDR3: CASSTRTVYPNTEAFF
DNA: TGTGCCAGCAGTACCAGGACAGTTTATCCGAACACTGAAGCTTTCTTT

size: NA
D: NA
V: TRBV4-2
J: TRBJ2-7
CDR3: CASSQDTAVGQLYEQYF
DNA: TGTGCCAGCAGCCAAGATACAGCCGTGGGTCAGCTCTACGAGCAGTACTTC

size: NA
D: NA
V: TRBV5-6
J: TRBJ1-2
CDR3: CASSWSRGDYGYTF
DNA: TGTGCCAGCAGCTGGTCCAGGGGTGACTATGGCTACACCTTC

size: NA
D: TRBD2
V: TRBV27
J: TRBJ2-2
CDR3: CASSFGRRSGTSRGTGELFF
DNA: TGTGCCAGCAGTTTTGGTCGACGATCTGGGACTAGCAGGGGGACCGGGGAGCTGTTTTTT

size: NA
D: NA
V: TRBV4-3
J: TRBJ2-1
CDR3: CASSRVLAVSYNEQFF
DNA: TGCGCCAGCAGCCGAGTTTTGGCGGTCTCCTACAATGAGCAGTTCTTC

size: NA
D: TRBD2
V: TRBV11-2
J: TRBJ2-1
CDR3: CASSLALAGGEQFF
DNA: TGTGCCAGCAGCTTAGCTCTAGCGGGGGGGGAGCAGTTCTTC

size: NA
D: TRBD1
V: TRBV6-5
J: TRBJ1-2
CDR3: CASSEPGTGLIGYTF
DNA: TGTGCCAGCAGCGAACCCGGGACAGGGTTAATCGGCTACACCTTC

size: NA
D: NA
V: TRBV5-4
J: TRBJ2-7
CDR3: CASSPVGSSYEQYF
DNA: TGTGCCAGCAGTCCCGTGGGGAGCTCCTACGAGCAGTACTTC

size: NA
D: TRBD1
V: TRBV5-1
J: TRBJ1-2
CDR3: CASSTGQGPGYTF
DNA: TGCGCCAGCAGCACCGGACAGGGCCCTGGCTACACCTTC

size: NA
D: NA
V: TRBV7-2
J: TRBJ2-1
CDR3: CASSLALGSIFRDNEQFF
DNA: TGTGCCAGCAGCTTAGCGCTTGGGAGTATCTTTCGGGACAATGAGCAGTTCTTC

size: NA
D: TRBD1
V: TRBV2
J: TRBJ1-1
CDR3: CASRGDRPNTEAFF
DNA: TGTGCCAGCAGGGGGGACAGGCCGAACACTGAAGCTTTCTTT

size: NA
D: TRBD1
V: TRBV29-1
J: TRBJ2-3
CDR3: CSVAGQGIWTDTQYF
DNA: TGCAGCGTTGCAGGACAGGGGATTTGGACAGATACGCAGTATTTT

size: NA
D: TRBD1
V: TRBV19
J: TRBJ2-7
CDR3: CASSFKARGYEQYF
DNA: TGTGCCAGTAGTTTTAAGGCCAGGGGGTACGAGCAGTACTTC

size: NA
D: NA
V: TRBV28
J: TRBJ1-2
CDR3: CASSGVTAYGYTF
DNA: TGTGCCAGCAGTGGAGTGACGGCCTATGGCTACACCTTC

size: NA
D: TRBD2
V: TRBV4-1
J: TRBJ2-2
CDR3: CASSQEAWLAAGELFF
DNA: TGCGCCAGCAGCCAAGAGGCTTGGCTAGCGGCCGGGGAGCTGTTTTTT

size: NA
D: TRBD2
V: TRBV7-6
J: TRBJ2-7
CDR3: CASSPRTSGSSYEQYF
DNA: TGTGCCAGCAGCCCTCGGACTAGCGGGAGTTCCTACGAGCAGTACTTC

size: NA
D: TRBD2
V: TRBV30
J: TRBJ2-7
CDR3: CAWSVTGTSGRYEQYF
DNA: TGTGCCTGGAGTGTAACTGGGACTAGCGGGAGGTACGAGCAGTACTTC

size: few
D: TRBD1
V: TRBV4-2
J: TRBJ2-7
CDR3: CASSPVHRGRVYEQYF
DNA: TGTGCCAGCAGCCCGGTCCACAGGGGGCGGGTGTACGAGCAGTACTTC

size: NA
D: TRBD1
V: TRBV5-1
J: TRBJ2-6
CDR3: CASSLAPDRETGANVLTF
DNA: TGCGCCAGCAGCTTGGCCCCGGACAGGGAAACTGGGGCCAACGTCCTGACTTTC

size: NA
D: TRBD1
V: TRBV30
J: TRBJ1-4
CDR3: CAWRGQPNEKLFF
DNA: TGTGCCTGGAGGGGACAGCCAAATGAAAAACTGTTTTTT

size: NA
D: NA
V: TRBV11-2
J: TRBJ1-5
CDR3: CASSLVRQELGNQPQHF
DNA: TGTGCCAGCAGCTTAGTTCGACAGGAGTTGGGCAATCAGCCCCAGCATTTT

size: NA
D: NA
V: TRBV4-1
J: TRBJ2-7
CDR3: CASSQFPKQLLYEQYF
DNA: TGCGCCAGCAGCCAATTCCCGAAACAGCTTCTCTACGAGCAGTACTTC

size: NA
D: NA
V: TRBV21-1
J: TRBJ1-4
CDR3: CASSARGDRGQEKLFF
DNA: TGTGCCAGCAGCGCCCGAGGGGACAGGGGGCAGGAAAAACTGTTTTTT

size: NA
D: TRBD1
V: TRBV5-1
J: TRBJ1-5
CDR3: CASSPDRGNQPQHF
DNA: TGCGCCAGCAGCCCGGACAGGGGTAATCAGCCCCAGCATTTT

size: NA
D: TRBD1
V: TRBV5-1
J: TRBJ2-7
CDR3: CASSLAKNRGQRTLYEQYF
DNA: TGCGCCAGCAGCTTGGCCAAAAATAGGGGACAGCGTACCCTCTACGAGCAGTACTTC

size: NA
D: NA
V: TRBV7-2
J: TRBJ2-7
CDR3: CASIRTGLPYEQYF
DNA: TGTGCCAGCATCCGAACAGGGTTGCCCTACGAGCAGTACTTC

size: NA
D: NA
V: TRBV27
J: TRBJ1-5
CDR3: CASSLKGRSNQPQHF
DNA: TGTGCCAGCAGTTTAAAGGGGCGAAGCAATCAGCCCCAGCATTTT